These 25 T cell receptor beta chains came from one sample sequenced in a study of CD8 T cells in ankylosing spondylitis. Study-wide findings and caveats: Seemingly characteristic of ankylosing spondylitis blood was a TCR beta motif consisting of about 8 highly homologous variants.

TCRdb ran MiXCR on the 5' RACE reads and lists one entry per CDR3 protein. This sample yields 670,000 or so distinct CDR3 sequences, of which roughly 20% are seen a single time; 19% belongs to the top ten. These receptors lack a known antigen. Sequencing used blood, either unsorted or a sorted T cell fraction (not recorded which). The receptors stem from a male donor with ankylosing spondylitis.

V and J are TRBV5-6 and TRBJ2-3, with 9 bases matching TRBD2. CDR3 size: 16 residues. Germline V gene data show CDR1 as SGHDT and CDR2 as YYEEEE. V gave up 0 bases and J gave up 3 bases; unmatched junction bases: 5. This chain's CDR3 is CASSLGGAGGTDTQYF. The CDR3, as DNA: TGTGCCAGCAGCTTGGGCGGAGCGGGAGGTACAGATACGCAGTATTTT.

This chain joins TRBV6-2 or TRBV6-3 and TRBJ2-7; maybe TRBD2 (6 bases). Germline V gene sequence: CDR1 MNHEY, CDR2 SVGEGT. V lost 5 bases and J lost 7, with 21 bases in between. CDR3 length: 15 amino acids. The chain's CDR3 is CASSRNGTPVREQYF. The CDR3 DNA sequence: TGTGCCAGCAGTCGGAACGGGACTCCAGTACGTGAGCAGTACTTC.

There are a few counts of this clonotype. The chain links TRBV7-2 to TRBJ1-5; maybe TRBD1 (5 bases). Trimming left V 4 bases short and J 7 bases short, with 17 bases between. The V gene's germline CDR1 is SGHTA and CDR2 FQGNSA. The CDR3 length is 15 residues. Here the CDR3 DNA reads TGTGCCAGCAGCTCCCTTGGGCAGGGTGGGCAGCCCCAGCATTTT. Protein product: CASSSLGQGGQPQHF.

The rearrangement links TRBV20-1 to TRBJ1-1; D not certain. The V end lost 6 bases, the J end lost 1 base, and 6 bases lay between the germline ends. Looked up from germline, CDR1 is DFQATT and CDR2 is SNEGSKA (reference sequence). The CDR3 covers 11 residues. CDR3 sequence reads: CSAVPNTEAFF. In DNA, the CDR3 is TGCAGTGCAGTCCCGAACACTGAAGCTTTCTTT.

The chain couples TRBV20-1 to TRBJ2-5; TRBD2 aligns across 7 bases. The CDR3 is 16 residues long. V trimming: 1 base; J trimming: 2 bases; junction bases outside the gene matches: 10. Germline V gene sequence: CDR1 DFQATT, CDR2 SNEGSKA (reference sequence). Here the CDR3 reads CSARGRQRGPQETQYF. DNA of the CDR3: TGCAGTGCTAGAGGAAGGCAGCGGGGACCTCAAGAGACCCAGTACTTC.

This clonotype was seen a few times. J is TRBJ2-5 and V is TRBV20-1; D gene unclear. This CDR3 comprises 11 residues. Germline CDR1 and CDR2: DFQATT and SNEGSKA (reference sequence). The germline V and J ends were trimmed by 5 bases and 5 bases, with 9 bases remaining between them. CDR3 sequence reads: CSAGLGETQYF. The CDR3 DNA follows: TGCAGTGCTGGGTTGGGGGAGACCCAGTACTTC.

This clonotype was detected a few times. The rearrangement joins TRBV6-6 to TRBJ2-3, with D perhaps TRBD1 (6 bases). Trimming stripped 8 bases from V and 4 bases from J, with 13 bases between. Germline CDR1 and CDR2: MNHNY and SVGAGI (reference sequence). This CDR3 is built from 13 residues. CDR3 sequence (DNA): TGTGCCAGCGCCTCAGGGGCTGCAGATACGCAGTATTTT. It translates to CASASGAADTQYF.

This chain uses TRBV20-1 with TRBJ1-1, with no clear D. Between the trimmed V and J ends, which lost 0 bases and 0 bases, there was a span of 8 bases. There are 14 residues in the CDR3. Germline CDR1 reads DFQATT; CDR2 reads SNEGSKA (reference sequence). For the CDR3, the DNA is TGCAGTGCTAGAGATTACAGCATGAACACTGAAGCTTTCTTT. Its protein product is CSARDYSMNTEAFF.

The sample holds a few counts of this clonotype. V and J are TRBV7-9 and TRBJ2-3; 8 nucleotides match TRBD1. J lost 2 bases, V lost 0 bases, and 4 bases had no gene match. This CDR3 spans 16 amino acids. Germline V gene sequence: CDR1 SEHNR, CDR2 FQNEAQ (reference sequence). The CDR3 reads CASSLATGDTTDTQYF. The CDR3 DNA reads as TGTGCCAGCAGCTTAGCGACAGGGGACACCACAGATACGCAGTATTTT.

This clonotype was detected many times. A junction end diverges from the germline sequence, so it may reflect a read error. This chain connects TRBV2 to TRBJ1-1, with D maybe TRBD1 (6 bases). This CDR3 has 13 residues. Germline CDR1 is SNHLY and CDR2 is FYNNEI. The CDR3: CASSPGQLPWVTF. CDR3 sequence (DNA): TGTGCCAGCAGCCCCGGACAGCTACCCTGGGTAACCTTT.

The CDR3 loop is CASSPGYGNQPQHF. As DNA, the CDR3 is TGTGCCAGCAGCCCCGGATACGGGAATCAGCCCCAGCATTTT. This chain uses TRBV5-5 with TRBJ1-5; no firm D call. V was cut by 4 bases and J by 4 bases, with 12 bases left in between. CDR1 is SGHKS, CDR2 YYEKEE, per germline (reference sequence). There are 14 residues in the CDR3.

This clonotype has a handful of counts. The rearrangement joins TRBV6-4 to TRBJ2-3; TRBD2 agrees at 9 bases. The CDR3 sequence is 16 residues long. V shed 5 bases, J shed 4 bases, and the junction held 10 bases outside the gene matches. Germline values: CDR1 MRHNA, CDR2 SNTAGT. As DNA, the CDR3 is TGTGCCAGCAGTCCCTCGGCGGGAGGGCCGCCAGATACGCAGTATTTT. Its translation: CASSPSAGGPPDTQYF.

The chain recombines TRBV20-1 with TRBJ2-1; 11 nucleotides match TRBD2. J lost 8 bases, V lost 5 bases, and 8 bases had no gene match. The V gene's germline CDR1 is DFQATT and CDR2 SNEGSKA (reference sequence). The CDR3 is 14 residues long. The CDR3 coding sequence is TGCAGTGCTTTTAGCGGGAGGGCCGTTGATGAGCAGTTCTTC. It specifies CSAFSGRAVDEQFF.

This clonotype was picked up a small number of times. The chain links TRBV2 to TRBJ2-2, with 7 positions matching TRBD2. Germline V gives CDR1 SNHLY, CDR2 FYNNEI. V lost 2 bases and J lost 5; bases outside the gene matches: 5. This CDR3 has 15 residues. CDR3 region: CASSEREGWTGELFF. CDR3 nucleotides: TGTGCCAGCAGTGAAAGGGAGGGTTGGACCGGGGAGCTGTTTTTT.

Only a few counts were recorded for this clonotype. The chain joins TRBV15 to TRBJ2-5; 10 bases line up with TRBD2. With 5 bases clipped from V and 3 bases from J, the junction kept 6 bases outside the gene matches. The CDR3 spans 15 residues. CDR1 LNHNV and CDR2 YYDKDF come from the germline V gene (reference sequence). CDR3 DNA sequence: TGTGCCACCAGCTCAAAGCGGGAGGGTAAAGAGACCCAGTACTTC. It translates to CATSSKREGKETQYF.

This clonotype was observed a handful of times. The CDR3 loop is CASSPPPRLGVTDTQYF. The CDR3 DNA follows: TGTGCCAGCAGCCCCCCCCCTCGATTGGGAGTCACAGATACGCAGTATTTT. The chain carries TRBV12-3 or TRBV12-4 and TRBJ2-3, with D possibly being TRBD2 (5 bases). Trimming took off 6 bases at V and 2 bases at J, with 21 bases between the two ends. CDR3 size: 17 residues.

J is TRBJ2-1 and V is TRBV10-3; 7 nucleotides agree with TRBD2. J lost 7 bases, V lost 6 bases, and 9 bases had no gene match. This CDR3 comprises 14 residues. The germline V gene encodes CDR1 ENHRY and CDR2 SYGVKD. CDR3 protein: CAISPVGGGNEQFF. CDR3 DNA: TGTGCCATCAGCCCCGTGGGGGGAGGGAATGAGCAGTTCTTC.

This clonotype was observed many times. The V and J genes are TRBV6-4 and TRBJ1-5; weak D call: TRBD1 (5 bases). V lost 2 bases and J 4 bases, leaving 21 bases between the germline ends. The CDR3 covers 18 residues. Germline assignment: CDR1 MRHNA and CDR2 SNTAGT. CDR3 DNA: TGTGCCAGCAGTGACACTAAAGTCCAGGGAAGGTCGAATCAGCCCCAGCATTTT. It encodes CASSDTKVQGRSNQPQHF.

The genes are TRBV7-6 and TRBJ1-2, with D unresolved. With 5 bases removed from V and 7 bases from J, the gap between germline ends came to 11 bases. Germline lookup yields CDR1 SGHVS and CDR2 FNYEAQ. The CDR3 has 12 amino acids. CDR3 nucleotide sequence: TGTGCCAGCAGCCCGGGGTGGGGTGGCTACACCTTC. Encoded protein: CASSPGWGGYTF.

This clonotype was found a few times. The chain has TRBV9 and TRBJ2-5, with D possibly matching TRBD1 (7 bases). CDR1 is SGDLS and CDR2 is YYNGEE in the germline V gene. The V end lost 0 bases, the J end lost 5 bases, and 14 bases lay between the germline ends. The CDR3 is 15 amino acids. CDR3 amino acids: CASSVEEGAAETQYF. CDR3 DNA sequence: TGTGCCAGCAGCGTAGAGGAGGGGGCAGCCGAGACCCAGTACTTC.

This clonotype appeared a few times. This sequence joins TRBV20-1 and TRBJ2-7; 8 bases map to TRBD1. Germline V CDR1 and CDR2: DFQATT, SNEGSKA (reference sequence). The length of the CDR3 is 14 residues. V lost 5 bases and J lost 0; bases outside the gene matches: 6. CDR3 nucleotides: TGCAGTGCTTTGACAGGGGACAGCTCCTACGAGCAGTACTTC. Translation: CSALTGDSSYEQYF.

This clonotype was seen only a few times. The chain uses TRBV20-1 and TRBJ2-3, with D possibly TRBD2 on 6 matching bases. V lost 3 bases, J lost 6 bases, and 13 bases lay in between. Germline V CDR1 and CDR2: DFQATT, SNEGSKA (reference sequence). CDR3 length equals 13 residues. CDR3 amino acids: CSARDIAADTQYF. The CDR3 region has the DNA TGCAGTGCTAGGGATATAGCGGCGGATACGCAGTATTTT.

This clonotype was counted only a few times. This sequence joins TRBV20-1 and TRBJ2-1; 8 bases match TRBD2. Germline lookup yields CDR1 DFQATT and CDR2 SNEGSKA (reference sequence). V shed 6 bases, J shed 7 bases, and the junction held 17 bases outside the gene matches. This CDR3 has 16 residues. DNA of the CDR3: TGCAGTGCCAGACTGAGAGGAGCGGGAGTTAGTAATGAGCAGTTCTTC. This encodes CSARLRGAGVSNEQFF.

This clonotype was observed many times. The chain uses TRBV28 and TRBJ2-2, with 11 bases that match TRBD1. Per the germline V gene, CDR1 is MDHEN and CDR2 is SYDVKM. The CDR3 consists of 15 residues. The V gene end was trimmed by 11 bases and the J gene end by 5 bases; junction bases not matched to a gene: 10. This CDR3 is CAGQEDRGRTGELFF. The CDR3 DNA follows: TGTGCCGGACAAGAGGACAGGGGGCGAACCGGGGAGCTGTTTTTT.

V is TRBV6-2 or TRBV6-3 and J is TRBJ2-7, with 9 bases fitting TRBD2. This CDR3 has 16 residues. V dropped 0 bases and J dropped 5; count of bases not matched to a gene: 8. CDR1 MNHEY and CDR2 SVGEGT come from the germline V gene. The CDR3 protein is CASSYSRLAGANEQYF. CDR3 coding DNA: TGTGCCAGCAGTTACTCGAGGTTAGCGGGAGCTAACGAGCAGTACTTC.